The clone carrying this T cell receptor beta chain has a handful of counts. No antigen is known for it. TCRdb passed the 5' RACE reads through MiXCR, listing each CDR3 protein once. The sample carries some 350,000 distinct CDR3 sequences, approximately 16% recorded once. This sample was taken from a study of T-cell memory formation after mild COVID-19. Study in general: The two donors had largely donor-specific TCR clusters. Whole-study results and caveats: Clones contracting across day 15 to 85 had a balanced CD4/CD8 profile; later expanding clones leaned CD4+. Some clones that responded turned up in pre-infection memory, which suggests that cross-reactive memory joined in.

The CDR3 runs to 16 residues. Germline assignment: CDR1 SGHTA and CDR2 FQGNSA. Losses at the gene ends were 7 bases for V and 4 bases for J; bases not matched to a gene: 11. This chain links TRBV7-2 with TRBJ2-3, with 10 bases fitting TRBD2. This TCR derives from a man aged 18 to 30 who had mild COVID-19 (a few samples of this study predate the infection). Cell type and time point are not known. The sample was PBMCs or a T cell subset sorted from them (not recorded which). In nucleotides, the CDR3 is TGTGCCAGCACCTTCTATCAGCGGGGGGGCTCAGATACGCAGTATTTT. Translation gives CASTFYQRGGSDTQYF.